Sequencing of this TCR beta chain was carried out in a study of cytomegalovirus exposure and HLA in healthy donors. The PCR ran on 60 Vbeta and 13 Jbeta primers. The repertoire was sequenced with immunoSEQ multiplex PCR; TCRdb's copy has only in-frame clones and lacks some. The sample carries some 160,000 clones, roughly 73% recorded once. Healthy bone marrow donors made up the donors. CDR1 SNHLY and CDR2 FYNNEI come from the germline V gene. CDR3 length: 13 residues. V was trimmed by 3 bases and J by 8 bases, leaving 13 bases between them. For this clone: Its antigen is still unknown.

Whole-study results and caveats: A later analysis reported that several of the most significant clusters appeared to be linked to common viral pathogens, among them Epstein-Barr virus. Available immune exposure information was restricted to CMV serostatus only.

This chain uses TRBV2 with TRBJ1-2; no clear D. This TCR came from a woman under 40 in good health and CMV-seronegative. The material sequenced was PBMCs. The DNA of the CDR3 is TGTGCCAGCAGTGATGAAGGAGGATTAGGCTACACCTTC. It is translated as CASSDEGGLGYTF.